This T cell receptor (beta chain) was observed in a study of T cells in Graves' hyperthyroidism and ophthalmopathy (dated by TCRdb to 2018 to 2020). Looking at the study overall: Peripheral blood samples were taken at initial diagnosis, before any treatment was given. The 100 discovery patients were randomly split 7:3 into training and test sets. To identify TCR V-J signatures that set the groups apart, the researchers used a discovery cohort of 100 patients, made up of under 50 with Graves' ophthalmopathy and some 58 with stable Graves' hyperthyroidism. An independent validation cohort of under 20 hyperthyroidism patients and approximately 16 patients who later progressed to ophthalmopathy tested prospective prediction of ophthalmopathy. The study also compared thyroid tissue and blood T-cell repertoires from a handful of Graves' hyperthyroidism patients. The paper reports TCR Vbeta CDR3 sequencing of roughly 140 peripheral blood samples: approximately 41 ophthalmopathy, about 75 hyperthyroidism and approximately 17 progressor patients. After sampling, hyperthyroidism patients received methimazole starting at 30 mg daily, and ophthalmopathy patients received high-dose intravenous methylprednisolone.

Findings and caveats that apply to the study as a whole: Most expanded thyroid clonotypes (frequency above 0.001) were also detected in blood, suggesting blood repertoires may reflect thyroid immune responses. During validation, the model predicted progression to ophthalmopathy a median of around 7 months ahead of onset, with roughly 65% sensitivity and 72% to 80% specificity. No statistical method was used to fix the sample size in advance, and group allocation was not hidden from the investigators. A 13 V-J signature model separated ophthalmopathy from stable hyperthyroidism, with around 88% sensitivity and about 81% specificity in cross-validation and 80%/75% in testing.

The hyperthyroidism patients were between 18 and 65 years old and newly diagnosed, with a disease duration of less than 2 months. Exclusion was applied to patients with uncontrolled infections, other autoimmune diseases, pregnancy or lactation. Clinical symptoms, serum thyroxine and TRAb, thyroid ultrasound, and orbital computed tomography formed the basis for the diagnoses. For progressor patients, blood was drawn at the first diagnosis of hyperthyroidism, before any ophthalmopathy symptoms had appeared. Ficoll-Paque density gradient centrifugation was used to isolate PBMCs from 10 ml of fresh peripheral blood. Progressor patients were defined as those initially diagnosed with Graves' hyperthyroidism in whom ophthalmopathy developed during follow-up. Total RNA was extracted using Trizol reagent, and RNA quality was assessed on an Agilent 2100 Bioanalyzer. The TCR beta CDR3 regions were amplified from RNA transcripts. The TCR CDR3 was subjected to a first round of RT-PCR using the HTBI primer set and the Qiagen OneStep RT-PCR kit. Libraries were constructed in a second round of multiplex PCR, after which size selection and purification were performed. Paired-end sequencing of the libraries was performed with 100 bp reads on an Illumina HiSeq2000. On the authors' methods: SOAPnuke was used to process the raw data, with reads discarded if the reads contained adapters or uncalled bases, had a mean Phred below 15, or lacked an exact constant-primer or identifier match. High-quality paired reads were merged using COPE v1.2.5, and each unique nucleotide sequence was defined as a clonotype. Clonotypes were aligned to IMGT TRBV, TRBD and TRBJ reference segments using MiTCR v1.1. The analysis was restricted to V-J combinations with a frequency above 0.0001, which together covered 98% to 99.2% of the repertoires. The TCS score was defined as the ratio of F50 (clonal expansion) to E x V (chaos), calculated using BLOSUM62-based TCRdist between CDR3 peptides within each V-J. Welch's t-statistics and random forest reduced roughly 540 V-J features to 13, which were used in a naive Bayes classifier (R e1071). The public reads were run again by TCRdb, first through fastp at Q25 and then through MiXCR, and only productive beta chains were kept. Every entry covers one CDR3 protein and lists the most common genes and DNA from its rows. TCRdb's processing, not the authors', yielded these V and J calls. Within this sample are 550,000 to 650,000 distinct CDR3 sequences, with around 14% of them counted one time only. More than 5% of the sample is in the top ten clones.

Taken from cysteine to phenylalanine, the CDR3 has 20 residues. Only the CDR3 DNA is retained, 60 bases long and in frame from the first base. Looking up the germline V gene (reference sequence) yields CDR1 GTSNPN and CDR2 SVGIG. Compared with germline, V lacks 1 base and J lacks 0 bases; bases without a gene match: 19. Comment on this clonotype: The clone's antigen remains unknown. Qualities for individual bases were not recorded, and no much larger clone is one base off.

This clonotype originated in a woman aged 25 to 39 with Graves' hyperthyroidism that later progressed to Graves' ophthalmopathy. The sequence joins TRBV30 to TRBJ2-7; 9 junctional bases match TRBD2. The specimen sequenced was blood. The CDR3 region: CAWSAAPRGGRAPTSYEQYF. The nucleotides read TGTGCCTGGAGTGCAGCCCCTCGAGGCGGGAGGGCCCCCACCTCCTACGAGCAGTACTTC.